These 32 T cell receptor beta chains share one sample of origin, sequenced in a study of blood T cell repertoires in COVID-19. Data came from immunoSEQ multiplex PCR; TCRdb stores just in-frame clones and leaves some out. The sample carries hundreds of thousands of clones, approximately 86% recorded once. The sequenced sample consisted of PBMCs or T cells enriched from blood (not recorded which). These receptors were obtained from a woman in her thirties or forties with acute COVID-19.

This chain joins TRBV18 and TRBJ1-1, with 8 bases that match TRBD1. The CDR3 is made up of 15 amino acids. With V trimmed by 1 base and J by 2 bases, 3 bases remained unmatched. The V gene's germline CDR1 is KGHSH and CDR2 LQKENI. CDR3 in DNA: TGTGCCAGCTCACCACAGGACAGGGCCAACACTGAAGCTTTCTTT. Protein: CASSPQDRANTEAFF.

The genes are TRBV5-6 and TRBJ2-1, with 9 bases matching TRBD2. The CDR3 loop spans 17 amino acids. In germline, CDR1 is SGHDT, CDR2 YYEEEE. The trim removed 0 bases at V and 6 bases at J, leaving 10 bases unmatched. The CDR3 bases are TGTGCCAGCAGCTTGGCCGTCAGCGGGAGGAAAATCAATGAGCAGTTCTTC. Its protein is CASSLAVSGRKINEQFF.

This clone showed up just a few times. V gene TRBV28 combines with J gene TRBJ1-2; 8 bases line up with TRBD1. J lost 6 bases, V lost 6 bases, and 12 bases had no gene match. The CDR3 has 15 amino acids. CDR1 and CDR2 (germline): MDHEN, SYDVKM. CDR3 in amino acids: CASSNQKTGVDGYTF. The CDR3 coding sequence is TGTGCCAGCAGCAACCAAAAGACAGGGGTTGATGGCTACACCTTC.

The genes are TRBV4-1 and TRBJ1-2; D gene ambiguous. Germline V lookup: CDR1 MGHRA, CDR2 YSYEKL. CDR3 length: 15 residues. Deletions cut 0 bases from V and 4 bases from J, with 12 bases between. CDR3 DNA sequence: TGCGCCAGCAGCCAAGATTCCGTGTATAGCTATGGCTACACCTTC. This translates into CASSQDSVYSYGYTF.

The V call is TRBV6-1, the J call TRBJ2-2; possibly TRBD1 for D (6 bases). There are 13 residues in the CDR3. V was pared by 2 bases and J by 5 bases, with 6 bases between. Germline V gives CDR1 MNHNS, CDR2 SASEGT. The CDR3 nucleotides are TGTGCCAGCAGTGAACAGGGGACCGGGGAGCTGTTTTTT. Amino acids: CASSEQGTGELFF.

The chain carries TRBV29-1 and TRBJ2-3; TRBD2 matches at 7 bases. This CDR3 has 14 amino acids. Per germline, CDR1 SQVTM and CDR2 ANQGSEA. The junction had 6 bases not matched to a gene; V was cut back by 4 bases and J by 2 bases. The CDR3 coding sequence is TGCAGCGTTGGGGGACTACAGAACACAGATACGCAGTATTTT. It codes for CSVGGLQNTDTQYF.

The rearrangement joins TRBV9 to TRBJ2-7, with D possibly matching TRBD2 (6 bases). The ends were cut back, 0 bases at V and 7 bases at J, with 17 bases in the middle. Germline-derived CDR1 and CDR2 are SGDLS and YYNGEE. This CDR3 spans 15 amino acids. The CDR3 loop is CASSVGSGGFREQYF. CDR3 bases: TGTGCCAGCAGCGTAGGGAGCGGAGGGTTCAGGGAGCAGTACTTC.

The V call is TRBV27, the J call TRBJ2-1; TRBD2 matches at 13 bases. The CDR3 extends over 15 amino acids. Germline V gene data show CDR1 as MNHEY and CDR2 as SMNVEV (reference sequence). Germline trimming cut 3 bases from V and 7 bases from J; bases unmatched to any gene: 3. CDR3 protein: CASSFRGLAGNEQFF. The CDR3 bases are TGTGCCAGCAGTTTCCGGGGACTAGCGGGAAATGAGCAGTTCTTC.

This rearrangement joins TRBV28 to TRBJ2-4; perhaps TRBD2 as D (6 bases). CDR3 length equals 18 residues. V was cut by 3 bases and J by 4 bases, with 22 bases left in between. Germline V gives CDR1 MDHEN, CDR2 SYDVKM. CDR3 nucleotides: TGTGCCAGCAGTTTGGGGGGACCAACCTCGCGGGATAAAAACATTCAGTACTTC. Protein sequence: CASSLGGPTSRDKNIQYF.

The chain links TRBV29-1 to TRBJ2-1, with 8 positions matching TRBD2. Germline V gene lookup returns CDR1 SQVTM and CDR2 ANQGSEA. The CDR3 runs 13 residues. Unmatched junction bases numbered 1, after V lost 5 bases and J lost 1 base. Here the CDR3 reads CSVSGSSYNEQFF. For the CDR3, the DNA is TGCAGCGTTAGCGGGAGTTCCTACAATGAGCAGTTCTTC.

In this sample, this clone turned up once. The rearrangement links TRBV28 to TRBJ1-6, with TRBD1 matching over 9 bases. The CDR3 consists of 19 residues. Germline CDR1 and CDR2: MDHEN and SYDVKM. V lost 1 base, J lost 6 bases, and 13 bases stayed unmatched. CDR3 sequence: CASSLYRGRRTGINSPLHF. CDR3 bases: TGTGCCAGCAGTTTATACAGGGGGCGTAGGACCGGGATTAATTCACCCCTCCACTTT.

This clone was found once. J is TRBJ2-7 and V is TRBV6-2 or TRBV6-3; D not certain. Trimming removed 6 bases at V and 2 bases at J, with 14 bases between. Germline V gene sequence: CDR1 MNHEY, CDR2 SVGEGT. This CDR3 region has 14 residues. As DNA, the CDR3 is TGTGCCAGCAGCCCCAGGCGACCCACCTACGAGCAGTACTTC. It codes for CASSPRRPTYEQYF.

V and J are TRBV27 and TRBJ1-5, with 11 bases fitting TRBD1. This CDR3 region has 15 residues. The V gene's germline CDR1 is MNHEY and CDR2 SMNVEV (reference sequence). V was pared by 2 bases and J by 10 bases, with 7 bases of the junction left unmatched. The CDR3 region is CASSLGTGGPFPQHF. The CDR3 DNA reads TGTGCCAGCAGTTTAGGGACAGGGGGACCCTTTCCCCAGCATTTT.

The V call is TRBV4-2, the J call TRBJ2-7, with D perhaps TRBD1 (6 bases). The CDR3 is 21 residues long. V gave up 3 bases and J gave up 3 bases, with 33 bases separating them. Germline V gives CDR1 LGHNA, CDR2 YNFKEQ. For the CDR3, the DNA is TGTGCCAGCAGCCAGCAATTACCTGGACAGACGATACAGGTAGCTAACTACGAGCAGTACTTC. Translating it yields CASSQQLPGQTIQVANYEQYF.

V and J are TRBV28 and TRBJ2-1, with 8 nucleotides matching TRBD1. This CDR3 comprises 15 residues. Germline lookup yields CDR1 MDHEN and CDR2 SYDVKM. Trimming at V came to 9 bases and at J to 0 bases, leaving 7 bases not matched to a gene. The CDR3 loop reads CASSTGTGSYNEQFF. As DNA, the CDR3 is TGTGCCAGTTCAACCGGGACAGGCTCCTACAATGAGCAGTTCTTC.

The chain couples TRBV10-1 to TRBJ1-6, with TRBD1 matching 7 bases. The CDR3 runs 17 residues. The V gene end was trimmed by 2 bases and the J gene end by 5 bases; junction bases not matched to a gene: 9. Germline-derived CDR1 and CDR2 are WNHNN and SYGVQD (reference sequence). In DNA, the CDR3 is TGCGCCAGCAGTGAGGGGGATGGGACAGACCATAATTCACCCCTCCACTTT. It codes for CASSEGDGTDHNSPLHF.

J is TRBJ2-2 and V is TRBV6-6; TRBD1 might be the D (7 bases). The CDR3 runs to 16 residues. Trimming stripped 0 bases from V and 5 bases from J, with 13 bases between. Germline values: CDR1 MNHNY, CDR2 SVGAGI (reference sequence). CDR3 sequence (DNA): TGTGCCAGCAGTTACTCGAAGGGGGCGGGAACCGGGGAGCTGTTTTTT. This gives the protein CASSYSKGAGTGELFF.

V is TRBV5-1 and J is TRBJ1-2; D unresolved. V was pared by 4 bases and J by 8 bases, with 15 bases between. There are 13 residues in the CDR3. CDR1 is SGHRS and CDR2 is YFSETQ in the germline V gene. CDR3 in amino acids: CASSVTGGEGYTF. CDR3 DNA sequence: TGCGCCAGCAGCGTCACGGGAGGAGAAGGCTACACCTTC.

J is TRBJ2-1 and V is TRBV7-3; TRBD1 agrees at 9 bases. Trimming took 1 base from V and 8 from J; bases not matched to a gene: 12. Germline CDR1 is SGHTA and CDR2 is FQGTGA. This CDR3 is 17 amino acids long. CDR3 nucleotides: TGTGCCAGCAGCTTAAATCAGGCCGGGACAGGGATGGATGAGCAGTTCTTC. This translates into CASSLNQAGTGMDEQFF.

The chain couples TRBV11-3 to TRBJ2-7; 7 nucleotides agree with TRBD1. The germline CDR1 and CDR2 sequences are SGHNT and YENEEA. The CDR3 sequence is 14 residues long. The J segment lost 3 bases and the V segment lost 1 base, leaving 3 bases of the junction unmatched. In DNA, the CDR3 is TGTGCCAGCAGCTTAGGGGACAGAGGCTACGAGCAGTACTTC. Protein: CASSLGDRGYEQYF.

V gene TRBV7-3 combines with J gene TRBJ2-2; 9 bases fit TRBD2. This CDR3 spans 18 amino acids. Per germline, CDR1 SGHTA and CDR2 FQGTGA. Trimming cost V 6 bases and J 7 bases; bases outside gene matches: 18. The CDR3 bases are TGTGCCAGCAGTTCGAGCGGGGGGTCTAGCGGGAATAGCGGGGAGCTGTTTTTT. Amino acids: CASSSSGGSSGNSGELFF.

This clone has just one count. The CDR3 is CASSIFEDSRETEAFF. CDR3 DNA sequence: TGTGCCAGTAGTATTTTCGAGGACAGTAGAGAGACTGAAGCTTTCTTT. V usage is TRBV19 and J usage is TRBJ1-1, with TRBD1 as a possible D gene (6 bases). The CDR3 has 16 amino acids. Per germline, CDR1 LNHDA and CDR2 SQIVND (reference sequence). With 3 bases removed from V and 5 bases from J, the gap between germline ends came to 19 bases.

The V and J genes are TRBV7-3 and TRBJ2-3, with D maybe TRBD2 (7 bases). The germline V gene encodes CDR1 SGHTA and CDR2 FQGTGA. The CDR3 contains 14 residues. V was cut by 5 bases and J by 1 base, with 10 bases left in between. The CDR3 loop reads CASSQGGGTDTQYF. Here the CDR3 DNA reads TGTGCCAGCAGCCAAGGGGGGGGCACAGATACGCAGTATTTT.

The rearrangement joins TRBV19 to TRBJ1-1; D is unclear. CDR1 is LNHDA, CDR2 SQIVND, per germline (reference sequence). The CDR3 runs to 13 residues. V was shortened by 5 bases and J by 3 bases, with 10 bases between the two germline ends. CDR3 protein: CASSRQWDTEAFF. The CDR3 nucleotides read TGTGCCAGTAGTCGACAATGGGACACTGAAGCTTTCTTT. The full variable domain, completed using reference TRBV19 and TRBJ1-1, is DGGITQSPKYLFRKEGQNVTLSCEQNLNHDAMYWYRQDPGQGLRLIYYSQIVNDFQKGDIAEGYSVSREKKESFPLTVTSAQKNPTAFYLCASSRQWDTEAFFGQGTRLTVV.

This clone was seen ten or more times. At one end, the junction sequence differs from germline, possibly due to a read error. This chain connects TRBV4-2 to TRBJ1-6; the D gene is possibly TRBD1 (5 bases). This CDR3 region has 17 residues. Germline CDR1 is LGHNA and CDR2 is YNFKEQ. The CDR3 loop is CASSQRTGGGVNSPLHF. The CDR3 DNA sequence: TGTGCCAGCAGCCAACGTACCGGGGGAGGGGTAAATTCTCCCCTCCACTTT.

V and J are TRBV5-1 and TRBJ2-5, with 7 bases matching TRBD2. With 7 bases clipped from V and 4 bases from J, the junction kept 10 bases outside the gene matches. Germline CDR1 is SGHRS and CDR2 is YFSETQ. The CDR3 is 14 amino acids. CDR3 sequence: CASFITPGGETQYF. The CDR3 coding sequence is TGCGCCAGCTTTATAACCCCGGGAGGAGAGACCCAGTACTTC. Filled out from reference TRBV5-1 and TRBJ2-5, the complete variable domain reads KAGVTQTPRYLIKTRGQQVTLSCSPISGHRSVSWYQQTPGQGLQFLFEYFSETQRNKGNFPGRFSGRQFSNSRSEMNVSTLELGDSALYLCASFITPGGETQYFGPGTRLLVL.

The chain uses TRBV19 and TRBJ1-1; D remains ambiguous. Looked up from germline, CDR1 is LNHDA and CDR2 is SQIVND (reference sequence). The CDR3 loop spans 15 amino acids. The ends were cut back, 0 bases at V and 4 bases at J, with 12 bases in the middle. CDR3: CASSIEPGEGTEAFF. The CDR3 DNA is TGTGCCAGTAGTATAGAGCCTGGAGAAGGCACTGAAGCTTTCTTT.

V usage is TRBV11-2 and J usage is TRBJ2-1; unclear D gene. The CDR3 runs 11 residues. Germline CDR1 and CDR2: SGHAT and FQNNGV. Trimming took off 1 base at V and 10 bases at J, with 5 bases between the two ends. CDR3 DNA sequence: TGTGCCAGCAGCTTAGGTCGGGAGCAGTTCTTC. Translation gives CASSLGREQFF.

The CDR3 region is CASSLEGASNQPQHF. The CDR3 region has the DNA TGTGCCAGCAGCTTAGAGGGGGCCAGCAATCAGCCCCAGCATTTT. The chain combines TRBV7-8 with TRBJ1-5, with 7 bases aligning to TRBD1. Germline lookup yields CDR1 SGHVS and CDR2 FQNEAQ. V gave up 1 base and J gave up 1 base; unmatched junction bases: 1. The CDR3 totals 15 residues.

The V call is TRBV11-2, the J call TRBJ2-7, with 7 bases aligning to TRBD2. Germline lookup yields CDR1 SGHAT and CDR2 FQNNGV. V shed 6 bases, J shed 4 bases, and the junction held 9 bases outside the gene matches. The CDR3 is made up of 14 amino acids. The CDR3 loop reads CASSPTSDLYEQYF. Written as DNA, the CDR3 is TGTGCCAGCAGTCCAACTAGCGACCTTTACGAGCAGTACTTC.

A single count supports this clone. The chain recombines TRBV21-1 with TRBJ1-3. TRBV21-1 is an annotated pseudogene. CDR3 length: 11 amino acids. CDR3 region: CASNSGNTIYF. The DNA of the CDR3 is TGTGCCAGCAATAGTGGAAACACCATATATTTT.

DNA for the CDR3: TGTGCCAGTAGACCACAGGGCATAAGCTCCTATAATTCACCCCTCCACTTT. Residues: CASRPQGISSYNSPLHF. V gene TRBV27 combines with J gene TRBJ1-6; D might be TRBD1 (6 bases). V lost 9 bases and J 0 bases, leaving 18 bases between the germline ends. The CDR3 sequence is 17 residues long. Germline CDR1 and CDR2: MNHEY and SMNVEV (reference sequence).